Included here is one T cell receptor (beta chain) sequence, with context. V was cut by 2 bases and J by 8 bases, with 15 bases left in between. This CDR3 is built from 14 residues. From germline, CDR1 is GTSNPN and CDR2 SVGIG (reference sequence). This sample stems from a study of blood T cell repertoires in COVID-19. The overall study: Italy, Spain and the United States were the sources of the convalescent and acute COVID-19 samples. T cells, B-cell-depleted T cells, or PBMCs provided the cDNA or gDNA that served as material.

The authors' processing: The authors estimated nucleated cell counts from reference gene primer amplification. The repertoire was sequenced with immunoSEQ multiplex PCR; TCRdb's copy has only in-frame clones and lacks some. Clone size and the V and J calls come from that table; the DNA yielded D and trimming. This table has roughly 70,000 clones, about 80% appearing once. Sequenced material: peripheral blood. The source of this sequence is a man between 65 and 79 years old who had recovered from COVID-19. V gene TRBV30 combines with J gene TRBJ1-4, with D hard to call. The CDR3 coding sequence is TGTGCCTGGAGTATAACCAGGAATTCAGAAAAACTGTTTTTT. Translation: CAWSITRNSEKLFF. Based on the CDR3 plus reference TRBV30 and TRBJ1-4, the full variable domain is SQTIHQWPATLVQPVGSPLSLECTVEGTSNPNLYWYRQAAGRGLQLLFYSVGIGQISSEVPQNLSASRPQDRQFILSSKKLLLSDSGFYLCAWSITRNSEKLFFGSGTQLSVL.